This TCR beta chain appears in the sequencing data of a study of blood T cells in healthy people across ages. Study results and caveats: With donor CMV status unknown, expanded clonotype changes were possibly confounded.

The second PCR ran about 6 to 11 cycles with a sample-barcoded 5' primer and J-beta primers. Every sample gave at least 2.5 million paired-end reads containing CDR3. TCRdb called the 5' RACE reads again in MiXCR, with one record for every CDR3 protein. The table includes around 800,000 distinct CDR3 sequences, 53% detected once. This clonotype was counted between two and nine times. Antigen specificity is unknown. This CDR3 comprises 13 residues. Germline lookup yields CDR1 DFQATT and CDR2 SNEGSKA (reference sequence). The J segment lost 8 bases and the V segment lost 3 bases, leaving 4 bases of the junction unmatched. The people who gave samples were healthy Caucasians from Russia, aged roughly 6 to 100.

The rearrangement links TRBV20-1 to TRBJ1-4; 9 bases are a match to TRBD1. What was sequenced was blood. The TCR sequence derives from a man older than 75 in good health. CDR3 loop: CSASTGGKEKLFF. The CDR3 DNA is TGCAGTGCTAGCACAGGGGGCAAGGAAAAACTGTTTTTT.